The entry that follows covers one T cell receptor beta chain sequence. The sample originates from a study of cytomegalovirus exposure and HLA in healthy donors. Clones were read by immunoSEQ multiplex PCR, and TCRdb kept only the in-frame ones, dropping some. The data show some 72,000 clones, about 96% seen once. Looked up from germline, CDR1 is MNHEY and CDR2 is SVGAGI. The CDR3 runs to 14 residues. V lost 6 bases, J lost 2 bases, and 4 bases stayed unmatched. The chain links TRBV6-5 to TRBJ2-7; the match to TRBD2 covers 10 bases. The receptor was derived from a man younger than 30 in good health and CMV-seropositive. The specimen was PBMCs. In DNA, the CDR3 is TGTGCCAGCAGAAGGACTAGCGGCACCTACGAGCAGTACTTC. This codes for CASRRTSGTYEQYF.